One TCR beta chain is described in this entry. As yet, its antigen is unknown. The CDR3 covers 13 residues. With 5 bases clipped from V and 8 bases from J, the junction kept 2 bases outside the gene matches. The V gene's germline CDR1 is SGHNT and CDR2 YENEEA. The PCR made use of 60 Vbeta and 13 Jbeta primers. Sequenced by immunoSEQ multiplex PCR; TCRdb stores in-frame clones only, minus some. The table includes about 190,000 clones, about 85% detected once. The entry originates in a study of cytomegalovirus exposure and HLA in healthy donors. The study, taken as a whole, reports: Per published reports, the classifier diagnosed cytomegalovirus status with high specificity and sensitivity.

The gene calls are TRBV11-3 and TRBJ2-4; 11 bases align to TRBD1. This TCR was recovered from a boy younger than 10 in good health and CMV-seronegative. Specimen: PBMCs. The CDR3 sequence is CASSRTGGHIQYF. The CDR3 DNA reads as TGTGCCAGCAGCAGGACAGGGGGCCACATTCAGTACTTC.